Reported below is one T cell receptor (beta chain). The antigen is unknown. The TCR beta cDNA libraries contained unique molecular identifiers. TCRdb re-called the PCR reads through MiXCR, storing one row per CDR3 protein. The repertoire holds almost 700,000 distinct CDR3 sequences, with 55% to 60% as singletons. The germline V gene has CDR1 ENHRY and CDR2 SYGVKD. The CDR3 has 11 residues. The V end lost 5 bases, the J end lost 10 bases, and 9 bases lay between the germline ends. The data are from a study of post-analysis software for immune sequencing data. Study-level points and caveats: TRBV segments more frequent in patients than in controls numbered roughly 5 and included TRBV5-6, TRBV5-1 and TRBV20-1.

The sample consisted of blood. The TCR originated in a girl aged 2 to 10 with multiple sclerosis. The chain combines TRBV10-3 with TRBJ2-1; D possibly matches TRBD1 or TRBD2 (5 bases each). The CDR3 protein is CAISRGEEQFF. The CDR3, as DNA: TGTGCCATCAGTCGAGGGGAGGAGCAGTTCTTC.